This T cell receptor (beta chain) was observed in a study of response to subunit inactivated influenza vaccine. The CDR3 has 11 residues. The V and J ends lost 6 bases and 0 bases respectively, with 5 bases between them. Germline loops: CDR1 DFQATT, CDR2 SNEGSKA (reference sequence). TCRdb itself ran the RT-PCR reads through MiXCR, one entry per CDR3 protein. The sample includes roughly 650,000 distinct CDR3 sequences, 13% to 15% of them seen just once. The specimen comprised PBMCs from blood, sampled approximately 15 days before vaccination. The receptor was isolated from a man aged 50 to 59 who received an inactivated influenza vaccine. The chain employs TRBV20-1 and TRBJ1-1; D ambiguous. This CDR3 is CSATVNTEAFF. The DNA of the CDR3 is TGCAGTGCAACAGTGAACACTGAAGCTTTCTTT.